The 13 T cell receptor beta chains in this list originate from one sample, sequenced in a study of memory CD4+ T cells and cytomegalovirus serostatus. Single viable CD3+CD4+CD8-CD45RO+ cells were sorted as the memory CD4+ T cells. Clones were sequenced by immunoSEQ multiplex PCR, and TCRdb holds only the in-frame ones, with some missing. The sample yields roughly 56,000 clones, about four fifths seen once. The sequencing sample was made of memory CD4+ T cells from blood. The receptors stem from an adult in good health and CMV-seronegative.

This clone has more than one count but fewer than ten. A read error may account for a junction end that differs from germline. The chain couples TRBV27 to TRBJ2-7; D is perhaps TRBD2 (5 bases). This CDR3 has 12 residues. Germline lookup yields CDR1 MNHEY and CDR2 SMNVEV (reference sequence). CDR3 bases: TGTGCCAGCAGCTGGCGGAGGTCAATCCCCCCATTC. The encoded protein is CASSWRRSIPPF.

The rearrangement uses TRBV4-3 and TRBJ1-2; TRBD1 might be the D (5 bases). CDR1 is LGHNA, CDR2 YSLEER, per germline. The CDR3 loop spans 16 amino acids. The V and J ends lost 0 bases and 4 bases respectively, with 15 bases between them. CDR3 residues: CASSQDLARGTYGYTF. The CDR3, as DNA: TGCGCCAGCAGCCAAGATCTGGCCCGGGGCACCTATGGCTACACCTTC.

The genes are TRBV5-6 and TRBJ2-1; D is perhaps TRBD1 (6 bases). The V gene's germline CDR1 is SGHDT and CDR2 YYEEEE. Between the trimmed V and J ends, which lost 0 bases and 12 bases, there was a span of 13 bases. CDR3 length: 13 residues. DNA of the CDR3: TGTGCCAGCAGCTTGGTAGGGGGTCTGGGGCAGTTCTTC. It encodes CASSLVGGLGQFF.

V and J are TRBV4-1 and TRBJ1-2; 9 bases line up with TRBD1. The CDR3 loop spans 17 amino acids. Per germline, CDR1 MGHRA and CDR2 YSYEKL. V lost 0 bases and J lost 7; bases outside the gene matches: 12. The CDR3: CASSQDLGQGIYRGYTF. CDR3 DNA sequence: TGCGCCAGCAGCCAAGATCTAGGACAGGGGATTTATCGTGGCTACACCTTC.

The table lists this clone with a few counts. The rearrangement uses TRBV28 and TRBJ1-5; possible D gene TRBD1, 6 bases. The germline V gene has CDR1 MDHEN and CDR2 SYDVKM. V lost 7 bases, J lost 4 bases, and 14 bases lay in between. The length of the CDR3 is 14 residues. The CDR3 loop is CASTTGTQNQPQHF. The CDR3 nucleotides read TGTGCCAGCACCACCGGGACACAGAATCAGCCCCAGCATTTT.

The table lists this clone with a few counts. The chain uses TRBV18 and TRBJ1-5; D unresolved. Trimming shortened V by 0 bases and J by 2 bases, and 11 bases separated the two germline ends. Germline V lookup: CDR1 KGHSH, CDR2 LQKENI. The length of the CDR3 is 16 residues. CDR3 coding DNA: TGTGCCAGCTCACCACCGACCGGGAGCGGCAATCAGCCCCAGCATTTT. This sequence encodes CASSPPTGSGNQPQHF.

V usage is TRBV10-3 and J usage is TRBJ1-6, with D perhaps TRBD1 (5 bases). Germline values: CDR1 ENHRY, CDR2 SYGVKD. The CDR3 has 15 amino acids. The ends were cut back, 3 bases at V and 4 bases at J, with 10 bases in the middle. The CDR3 spells CAISERGPYNSPLHF. In nucleotides, the CDR3 is TGTGCCATCAGTGAAAGGGGCCCTTATAATTCACCCCTCCACTTT.

The genes are TRBV10-3 and TRBJ1-1; unclear D gene. CDR1 ENHRY and CDR2 SYGVKD come from the germline V gene. The CDR3 totals 11 residues. Trimming shortened V by 3 bases and J by 5 bases, and 4 bases separated the two germline ends. DNA of the CDR3: TGTGCCATCAGTGATCTTACTGAAGCTTTCTTT. Its translation is CAISDLTEAFF.

This chain links TRBV19 with TRBJ1-4; TRBD1 agrees at 7 bases. The germline gives CDR1 LNHDA, CDR2 SQIVND (reference sequence). The CDR3 totals 14 residues. V lost 6 bases and J lost 8; bases outside the gene matches: 9. This chain's CDR3 is CASSGTVGVEKLFF. The DNA of the CDR3 is TGTGCCAGTAGCGGGACAGTCGGAGTCGAAAAACTGTTTTTT. The full variable domain, rest sourced from reference TRBV19 and TRBJ1-4, is DGGITQSPKYLFRKEGQNVTLSCEQNLNHDAMYWYRQDPGQGLRLIYYSQIVNDFQKGDIAEGYSVSREKKESFPLTVTSAQKNPTAFYLCASSGTVGVEKLFFGSGTQLSVL.

The chain links TRBV9 to TRBJ1-6; D is possibly TRBD1 (6 bases). The CDR3 contains 16 residues. V lost 0 bases and J 9 bases, leaving 16 bases between the germline ends. Germline-derived CDR1 and CDR2 are SGDLS and YYNGEE. CDR3: CASSVGWGADGSPLHF. In DNA, the CDR3 is TGTGCCAGCAGCGTAGGGTGGGGGGCTGATGGTTCACCCCTCCACTTT.

The chain employs TRBV10-3 and TRBJ1-1; TRBD1 is a possible D gene (5 bases). Trimming took off 7 bases at V and 5 bases at J, with 14 bases between the two ends. The CDR3 has 13 amino acids. Per the germline V gene, CDR1 is ENHRY and CDR2 is SYGVKD. CDR3 DNA sequence: TGTGCCATCACCCGGGGGACGGGGACTGAAGCTTTCTTT. This encodes CAITRGTGTEAFF.

For the CDR3, the DNA is TGTGCCAGCAGTAATCAGGGACTGGGGGCTTTCTTT. Its translation is CASSNQGLGAFF. The chain uses TRBV7-9 and TRBJ1-1; D is possibly TRBD1 (5 bases). V lost 6 bases to trimming and J lost 11 bases, with 16 bases between them. Germline lookup yields CDR1 SEHNR and CDR2 FQNEAQ (reference sequence). The CDR3 consists of 12 residues.

The chain links TRBV2 to TRBJ1-6; 9 bases fit TRBD1. J was trimmed by 6 bases and V by 7 bases; bases with no gene match: 7. Per germline, CDR1 SNHLY and CDR2 FYNNEI. This CDR3 is built from 15 residues. The CDR3 DNA reads TGTGCCAGCACAGACAGGGGGGCAGGTAATTCACCCCTCCACTTT. Its translation is CASTDRGAGNSPLHF.